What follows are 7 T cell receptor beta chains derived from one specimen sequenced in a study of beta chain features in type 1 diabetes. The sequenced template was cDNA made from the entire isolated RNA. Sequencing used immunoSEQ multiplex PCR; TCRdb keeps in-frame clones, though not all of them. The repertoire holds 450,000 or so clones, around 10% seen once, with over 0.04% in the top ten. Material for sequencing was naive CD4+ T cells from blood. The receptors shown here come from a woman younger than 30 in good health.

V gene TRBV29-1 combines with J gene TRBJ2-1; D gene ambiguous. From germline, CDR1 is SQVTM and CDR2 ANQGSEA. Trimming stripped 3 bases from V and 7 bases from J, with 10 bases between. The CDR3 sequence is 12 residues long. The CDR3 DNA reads TGCAGCGTTGACAGGCTGGGGAATGAGCAGTTCTTC. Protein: CSVDRLGNEQFF.

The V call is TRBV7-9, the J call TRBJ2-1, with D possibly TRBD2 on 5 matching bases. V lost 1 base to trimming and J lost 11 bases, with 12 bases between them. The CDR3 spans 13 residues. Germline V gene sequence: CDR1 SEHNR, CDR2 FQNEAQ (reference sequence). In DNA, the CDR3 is TGTGCCAGCAGCTTAGAGGGAGCGGCGCAGCAGTTCTTC. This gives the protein CASSLEGAAQQFF.

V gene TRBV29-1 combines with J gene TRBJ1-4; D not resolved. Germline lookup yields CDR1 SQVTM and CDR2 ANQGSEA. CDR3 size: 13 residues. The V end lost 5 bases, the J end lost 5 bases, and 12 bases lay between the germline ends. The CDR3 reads CSVFGEGNEKLFF. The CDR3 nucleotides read TGCAGCGTTTTCGGGGAGGGCAATGAAAAACTGTTTTTT.

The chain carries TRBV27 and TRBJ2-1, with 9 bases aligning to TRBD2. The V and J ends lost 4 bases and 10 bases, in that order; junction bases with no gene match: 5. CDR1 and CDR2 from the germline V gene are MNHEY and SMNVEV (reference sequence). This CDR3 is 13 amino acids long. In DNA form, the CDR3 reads TGTGCCAGCAGTTACCCGACTAGCGGAGAGCAGTTCTTC. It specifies CASSYPTSGEQFF.

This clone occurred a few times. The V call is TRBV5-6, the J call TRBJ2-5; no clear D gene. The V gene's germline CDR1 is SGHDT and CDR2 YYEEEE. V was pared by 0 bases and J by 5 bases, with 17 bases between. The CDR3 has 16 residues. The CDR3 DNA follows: TGTGCCAGCAGCTTGGCGTATAGGAGCGTTTTGGAGACCCAGTACTTC. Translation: CASSLAYRSVLETQYF.

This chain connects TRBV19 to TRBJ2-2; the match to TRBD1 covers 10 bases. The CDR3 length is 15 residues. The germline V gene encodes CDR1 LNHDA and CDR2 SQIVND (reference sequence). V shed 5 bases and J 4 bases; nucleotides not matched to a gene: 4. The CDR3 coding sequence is TGTGCCAGTAGTCCGGACAGGGGGGTCACCGGGGAGCTGTTTTTT. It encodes CASSPDRGVTGELFF.

CDR3 DNA sequence: TGCGCCAGCAGCCAAGATTGGCGGCAACGATCCACAGATACGCAGTATTTT. Protein: CASSQDWRQRSTDTQYF. V is TRBV4-3 and J is TRBJ2-3, with D uncertain. Germline V gene data show CDR1 as LGHNA and CDR2 as YSLEER. The V end lost 0 bases, the J end lost 2 bases, and 15 bases lay between the germline ends. The CDR3 consists of 17 residues.